The T cell receptor (beta chain) described here comes from a study of cytomegalovirus exposure and HLA in healthy donors. Study-wide context: Among the approximately 400 genotyped donors, around 85% were placed in the Caucasian-associated ancestry cluster. Whole-study results and caveats: Donor immune exposure was known only as CMV serostatus. Earlier analysis yielded a pattern in which most TCR beta V segments were productive about 87% or about 30% of the time.

Note on this clone: The antigen is unknown.

Every donor was a healthy person donating bone marrow. Vbeta (60) and Jbeta (13) primers were used in the PCR. Only in-frame clones appear in the TCRdb table, and some are missing; sequencing was by immunoSEQ multiplex PCR. This sample yields approximately 150,000 clones, of which about four fifths are seen a single time; 6% to 7.5% belongs to the top ten. Specimen: PBMCs. This clonotype originated in a man in his thirties or forties in good health and CMV-seropositive.

The CDR3 DNA reads TGTGCCAGCAGCTTAGGTCCGGGACAGGGAACCTATGGCTACACCTTC. Its translation is CASSLGPGQGTYGYTF. The chain recombines TRBV11-2 with TRBJ1-2; 9 bases are shared with TRBD1. Trimming took 1 base from V and 4 from J; bases not matched to a gene: 7. The CDR3 has 16 residues. Germline V gene data show CDR1 as SGHAT and CDR2 as FQNNGV.